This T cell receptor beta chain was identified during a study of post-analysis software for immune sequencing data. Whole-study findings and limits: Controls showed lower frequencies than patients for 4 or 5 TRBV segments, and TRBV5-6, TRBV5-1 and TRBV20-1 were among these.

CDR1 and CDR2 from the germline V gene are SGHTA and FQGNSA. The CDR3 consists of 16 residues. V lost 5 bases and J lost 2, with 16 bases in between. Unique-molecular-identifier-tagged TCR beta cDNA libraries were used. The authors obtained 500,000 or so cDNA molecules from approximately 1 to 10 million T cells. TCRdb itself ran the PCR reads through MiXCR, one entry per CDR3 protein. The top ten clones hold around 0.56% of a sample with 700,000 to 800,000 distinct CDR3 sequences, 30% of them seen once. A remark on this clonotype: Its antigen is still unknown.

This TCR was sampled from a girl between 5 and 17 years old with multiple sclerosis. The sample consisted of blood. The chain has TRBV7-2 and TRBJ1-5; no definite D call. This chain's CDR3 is CASSLGGSLGNQPQHF. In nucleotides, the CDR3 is TGTGCCAGCAGCCTAGGAGGGAGTTTGGGCAATCAGCCCCAGCATTTT. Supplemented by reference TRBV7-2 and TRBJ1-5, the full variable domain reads GAGVSQSPSNKVTEKGKDVELRCDPISGHTALYWYRQSLGQGLEFLIYFQGNSAPDKSGLPSDRFSAERTGGSVSTLTIQRTQQEDSAVYLCASSLGGSLGNQPQHFGDGTRLSIL.